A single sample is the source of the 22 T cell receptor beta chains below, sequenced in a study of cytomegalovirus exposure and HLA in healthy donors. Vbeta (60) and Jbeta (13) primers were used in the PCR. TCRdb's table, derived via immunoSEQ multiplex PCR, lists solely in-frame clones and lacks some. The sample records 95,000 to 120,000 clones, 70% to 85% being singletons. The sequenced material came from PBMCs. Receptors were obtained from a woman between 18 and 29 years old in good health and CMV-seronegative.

The CDR3, as DNA: TGCAGTGCCACCCACGGCGAGCAGTACTTC. It specifies CSATHGEQYF. The V gene is TRBV20-1, the J gene TRBJ2-7; D is undetermined. The CDR3 totals 10 residues. The V end was cut by 6 bases, the J end by 6 bases, with 9 bases between. In germline, CDR1 is DFQATT, CDR2 SNEGSKA (reference sequence).

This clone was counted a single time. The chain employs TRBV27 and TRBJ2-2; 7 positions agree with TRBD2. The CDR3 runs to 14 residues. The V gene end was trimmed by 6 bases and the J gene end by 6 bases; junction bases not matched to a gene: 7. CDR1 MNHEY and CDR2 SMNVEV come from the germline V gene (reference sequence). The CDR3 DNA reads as TGTGCCAGCAGCTCTAGCGGTCTGGCCGGGGAGCTGTTTTTT. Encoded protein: CASSSSGLAGELFF.

CDR3: CASTPLRTGRSGYTF. The CDR3 nucleotides read TGTGCCAGTACCCCACTTCGGACAGGGCGGAGTGGCTACACCTTC. The chain is built from TRBV19 and TRBJ1-2; TRBD1 matches 8 bases. The CDR3 covers 15 residues. Germline V gene data show CDR1 as LNHDA and CDR2 as SQIVND (reference sequence). V lost 7 bases to trimming and J lost 7 bases; unmatched junction nucleotides: 14.

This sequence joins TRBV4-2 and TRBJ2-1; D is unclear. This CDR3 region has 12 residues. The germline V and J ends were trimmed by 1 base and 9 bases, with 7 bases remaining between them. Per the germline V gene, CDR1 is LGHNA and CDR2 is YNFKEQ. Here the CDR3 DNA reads TGTGCCAGCAGCCAAGGAATGGCTGAGCAGTTCTTC. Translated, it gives CASSQGMAEQFF.

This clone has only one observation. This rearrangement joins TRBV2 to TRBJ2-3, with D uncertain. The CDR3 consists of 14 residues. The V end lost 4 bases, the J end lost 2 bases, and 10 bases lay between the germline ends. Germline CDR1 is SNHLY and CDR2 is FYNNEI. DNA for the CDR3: TGTGCCAGCAGTGCTTCTAGATTCACAGATACGCAGTATTTT. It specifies CASSASRFTDTQYF.

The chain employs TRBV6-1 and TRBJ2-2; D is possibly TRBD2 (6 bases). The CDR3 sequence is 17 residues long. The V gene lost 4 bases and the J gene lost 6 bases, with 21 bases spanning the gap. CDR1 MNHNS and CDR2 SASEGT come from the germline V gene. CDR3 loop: CASSGTWGTANAGELFF. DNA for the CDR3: TGTGCCAGCAGTGGGACGTGGGGGACTGCTAACGCCGGGGAGCTGTTTTTT.

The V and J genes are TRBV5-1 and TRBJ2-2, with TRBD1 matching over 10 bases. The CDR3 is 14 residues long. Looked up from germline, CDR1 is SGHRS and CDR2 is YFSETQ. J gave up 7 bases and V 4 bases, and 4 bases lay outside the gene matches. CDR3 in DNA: TGCGCCAGCAGCGGGACAGGGGTGAACGGGGAGCTGTTTTTT. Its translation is CASSGTGVNGELFF.

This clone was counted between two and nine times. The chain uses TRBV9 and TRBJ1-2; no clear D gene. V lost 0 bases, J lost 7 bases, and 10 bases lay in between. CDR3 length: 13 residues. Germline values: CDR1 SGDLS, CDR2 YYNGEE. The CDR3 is CASSVASTGGYTF. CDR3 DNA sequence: TGTGCCAGCAGCGTAGCGTCAACGGGTGGCTACACCTTC.

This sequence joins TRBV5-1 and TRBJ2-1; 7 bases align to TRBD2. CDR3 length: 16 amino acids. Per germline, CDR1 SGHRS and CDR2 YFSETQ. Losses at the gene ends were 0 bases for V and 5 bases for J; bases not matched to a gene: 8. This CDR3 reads CASSLGVTSSHNEQFF. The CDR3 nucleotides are TGCGCCAGCAGCTTGGGTGTGACTAGCTCACACAATGAGCAGTTCTTC.

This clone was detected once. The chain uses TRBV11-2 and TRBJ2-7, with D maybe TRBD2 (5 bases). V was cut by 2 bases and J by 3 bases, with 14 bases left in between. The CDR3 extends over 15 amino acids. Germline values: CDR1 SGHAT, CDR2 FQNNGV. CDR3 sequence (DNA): TGTGCCAGCAGCTTAAGTGGAGCGGCAAACTACGAGCAGTACTTC. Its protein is CASSLSGAANYEQYF.

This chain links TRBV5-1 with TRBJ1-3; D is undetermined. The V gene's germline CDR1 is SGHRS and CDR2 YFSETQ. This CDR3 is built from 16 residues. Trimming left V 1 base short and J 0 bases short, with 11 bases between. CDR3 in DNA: TGCGCCAGCAGCTTGACCTCCGGGAGCTCTGGAAACACCATATATTTT. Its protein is CASSLTSGSSGNTIYF. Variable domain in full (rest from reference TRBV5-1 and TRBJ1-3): KAGVTQTPRYLIKTRGQQVTLSCSPISGHRSVSWYQQTPGQGLQFLFEYFSETQRNKGNFPGRFSGRQFSNSRSEMNVSTLELGDSALYLCASSLTSGSSGNTIYFGEGSWLTVV.

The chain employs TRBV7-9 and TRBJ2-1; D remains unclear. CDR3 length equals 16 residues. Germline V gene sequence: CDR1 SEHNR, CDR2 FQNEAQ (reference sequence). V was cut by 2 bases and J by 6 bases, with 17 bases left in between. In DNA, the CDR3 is TGTGCCAGCAGCTTATTAAGTAGACACAACGGCAATGAGCAGTTCTTC. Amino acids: CASSLLSRHNGNEQFF.

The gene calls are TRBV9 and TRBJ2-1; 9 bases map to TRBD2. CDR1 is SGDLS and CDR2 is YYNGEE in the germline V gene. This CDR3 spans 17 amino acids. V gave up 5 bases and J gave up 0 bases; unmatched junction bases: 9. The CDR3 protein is CASRAGGGPLSYNEQFF. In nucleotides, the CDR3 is TGTGCCAGCAGAGCGGGGGGAGGCCCCCTCTCCTACAATGAGCAGTTCTTC.

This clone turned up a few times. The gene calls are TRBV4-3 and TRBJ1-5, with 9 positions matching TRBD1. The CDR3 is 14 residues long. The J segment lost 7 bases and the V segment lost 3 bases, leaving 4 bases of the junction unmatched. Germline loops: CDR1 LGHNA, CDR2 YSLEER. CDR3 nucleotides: TGCGCCAGCAGCCAGGGGACAGGGAGGCAGCCCCAGCATTTT. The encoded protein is CASSQGTGRQPQHF.

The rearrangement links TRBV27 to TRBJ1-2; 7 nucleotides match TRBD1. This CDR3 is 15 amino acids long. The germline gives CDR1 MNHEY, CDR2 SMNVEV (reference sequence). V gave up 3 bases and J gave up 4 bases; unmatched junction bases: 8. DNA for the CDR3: TGTGCCAGCAGTTTGCAATGGGGACAGACCTATGGCTACACCTTC. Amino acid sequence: CASSLQWGQTYGYTF.

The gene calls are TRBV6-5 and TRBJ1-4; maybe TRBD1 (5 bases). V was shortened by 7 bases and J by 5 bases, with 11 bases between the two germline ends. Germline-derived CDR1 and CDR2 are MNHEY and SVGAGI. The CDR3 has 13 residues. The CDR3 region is CASKLTVNEKLFF. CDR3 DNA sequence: TGTGCCAGCAAACTGACAGTGAATGAAAAACTGTTTTTT.

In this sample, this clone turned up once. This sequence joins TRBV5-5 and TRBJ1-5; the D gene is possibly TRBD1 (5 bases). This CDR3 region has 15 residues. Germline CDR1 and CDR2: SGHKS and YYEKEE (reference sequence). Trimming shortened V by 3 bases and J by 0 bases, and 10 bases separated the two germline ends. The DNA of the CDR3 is TGTGCCAGCAGCTCGACTGACAGTAGCAATCAGCCCCAGCATTTT. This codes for CASSSTDSSNQPQHF.

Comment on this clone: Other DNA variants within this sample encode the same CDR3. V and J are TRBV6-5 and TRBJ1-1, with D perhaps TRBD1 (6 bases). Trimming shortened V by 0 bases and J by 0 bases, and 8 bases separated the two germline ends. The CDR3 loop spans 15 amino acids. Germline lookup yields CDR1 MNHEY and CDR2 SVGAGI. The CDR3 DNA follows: TGTGCCAGCAGTTACTCTCAGGGGATGAACACTGAAGCTTTCTTT. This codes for CASSYSQGMNTEAFF.

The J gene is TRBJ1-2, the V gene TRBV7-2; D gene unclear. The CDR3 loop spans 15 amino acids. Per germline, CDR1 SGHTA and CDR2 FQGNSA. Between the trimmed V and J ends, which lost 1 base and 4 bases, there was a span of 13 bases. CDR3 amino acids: CASSLVEVGGYGYTF. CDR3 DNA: TGTGCCAGCAGCTTAGTCGAAGTAGGAGGCTATGGCTACACCTTC.

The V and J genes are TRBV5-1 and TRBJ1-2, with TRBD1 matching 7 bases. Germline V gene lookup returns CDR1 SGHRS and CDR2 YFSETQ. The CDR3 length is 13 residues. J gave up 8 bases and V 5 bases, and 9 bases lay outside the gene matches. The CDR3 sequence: CASRPTTGYGYTF. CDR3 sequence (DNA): TGCGCCAGCAGGCCTACGACAGGGTACGGCTACACCTTC. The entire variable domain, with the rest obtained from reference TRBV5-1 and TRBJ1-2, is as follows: KAGVTQTPRYLIKTRGQQVTLSCSPISGHRSVSWYQQTPGQGLQFLFEYFSETQRNKGNFPGRFSGRQFSNSRSEMNVSTLELGDSALYLCASRPTTGYGYTFGSGTRLTVV.

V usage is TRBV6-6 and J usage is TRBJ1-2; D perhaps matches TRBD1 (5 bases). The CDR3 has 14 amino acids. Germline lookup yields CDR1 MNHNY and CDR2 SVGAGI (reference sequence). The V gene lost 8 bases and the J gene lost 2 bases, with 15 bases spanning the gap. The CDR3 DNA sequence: TGTGCCAGCCTTAGAGGACACGGGAACTATGGCTACACCTTC. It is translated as CASLRGHGNYGYTF.

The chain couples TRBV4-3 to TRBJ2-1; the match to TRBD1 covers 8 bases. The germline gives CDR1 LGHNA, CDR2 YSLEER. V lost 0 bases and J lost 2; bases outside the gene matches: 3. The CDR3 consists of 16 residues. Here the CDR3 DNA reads TGCGCCAGCAGCCAAGATACCAGGGGGCCCTACAATGAGCAGTTCTTC. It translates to CASSQDTRGPYNEQFF.